The rows below give T cell receptor beta chains drawn from one sample of a study of cytotoxic CD8 clonotypes in ibrutinib-treated CLL. Some clones are missing from TCRdb's copy, which holds only in-frame ones; the method was immunoSEQ multiplex PCR. The sample includes about 140,000 clones, around 93% of them seen just once. This sample comprised PBMCs, obtained after 12 months of ibrutinib treatment. Source of these receptors: a human donor with chronic lymphocytic leukemia. Each CDR3 is given with its conserved first and last residue. D genes are given only for firm matches. Rows give clone size only sometimes, using once, few, many, or a class for an expanded clone.

j_call: TRBJ2-7; clone_size: NA; v_call: TRBV9; d_call: NA; cdr3_aa: CASSRSSVLDSYEQYF; cdr3_nt: TGTGCCAGCAGCCGGTCGAGCGTTCTCGACTCCTACGAGCAGTACTTC
j_call: TRBJ2-1; clone_size: once; v_call: TRBV11-3; d_call: NA; cdr3_aa: CASSQGNEQFF; cdr3_nt: TGTGCCAGCAGCCAAGGTAATGAGCAGTTCTTC
j_call: TRBJ2-7; clone_size: NA; v_call: TRBV28; d_call: TRBD1; cdr3_aa: CASSSQGARLDEQYF; cdr3_nt: TGTGCCAGCAGTTCGCAGGGGGCCCGCTTAGACGAGCAGTACTTC
j_call: TRBJ2-1; clone_size: NA; v_call: TRBV9; d_call: NA; cdr3_aa: CASSVAEGEQFF; cdr3_nt: TGTGCCAGCAGCGTAGCTGAGGGTGAGCAGTTCTTC
j_call: TRBJ2-7; clone_size: NA; v_call: TRBV7-9; d_call: NA; cdr3_aa: CASSTQNEQYF; cdr3_nt: TGTGCCAGCAGCACGCAAAACGAGCAGTACTTC
j_call: TRBJ2-3; clone_size: NA; v_call: TRBV4-2; d_call: NA; cdr3_aa: CASSQDRAWRSTDTQYF; cdr3_nt: TGTGCCAGCAGCCAAGATCGTGCCTGGAGAAGCACAGATACGCAGTATTTT
j_call: TRBJ2-5; clone_size: NA; v_call: TRBV9; d_call: NA; cdr3_aa: CASSVEEGRGETQYF; cdr3_nt: TGTGCCAGCAGCGTAGAGGAGGGTAGAGGAGAGACCCAGTACTTC
j_call: TRBJ2-5; clone_size: NA; v_call: TRBV28; d_call: NA; cdr3_aa: CASSLGQVRQETQYF; cdr3_nt: TGTGCCAGCAGTTTAGGGCAGGTCCGGCAAGAGACCCAGTACTTC
j_call: TRBJ1-5; clone_size: NA; v_call: TRBV4-1; d_call: NA; cdr3_aa: CASSQELGSNQPQHF; cdr3_nt: TGCGCCAGCAGCCAAGAGTTGGGGTCGAACCAGCCCCAGCATTTT
j_call: TRBJ2-2; clone_size: NA; v_call: TRBV5-1; d_call: NA; cdr3_aa: CASSLPSGTGELFF; cdr3_nt: TGCGCCAGCAGCTTGCCGTCCGGGACCGGGGAGCTGTTTTTT
j_call: TRBJ1-5; clone_size: NA; v_call: TRBV28; d_call: TRBD1; cdr3_aa: CASSLRQGHSNQPQHF; cdr3_nt: TGTGCCAGCAGTTTGCGACAGGGCCACAGCAATCAGCCCCAGCATTTT
j_call: TRBJ1-1; clone_size: NA; v_call: TRBV25-1; d_call: NA; cdr3_aa: CASSEPPNTEAFF; cdr3_nt: TGTGCCAGCAGTGAACCCCCAAACACTGAAGCTTTCTTT
j_call: TRBJ2-7; clone_size: NA; v_call: TRBV10-3; d_call: NA; cdr3_aa: CATLAAYEQYF; cdr3_nt: TGTGCCACCTTAGCGGCCTACGAGCAGTACTTC
j_call: TRBJ2-1; clone_size: NA; v_call: TRBV10-1; d_call: NA; cdr3_aa: CASSDWGPSSYNEQFF; cdr3_nt: TGCGCCAGCAGTGACTGGGGCCCGAGCTCCTACAATGAGCAGTTCTTC
j_call: TRBJ1-5; clone_size: NA; v_call: TRBV6-5; d_call: NA; cdr3_aa: CASSLWGVGSNQPQHF; cdr3_nt: TGTGCCAGCAGTTTATGGGGGGTGGGGAGCAATCAGCCCCAGCATTTT
j_call: TRBJ2-1; clone_size: NA; v_call: TRBV19; d_call: NA; cdr3_aa: CASSISHNEQFF; cdr3_nt: TGTGCCAGTAGTATTTCTCACAATGAGCAGTTCTTC
j_call: TRBJ2-5; clone_size: NA; v_call: TRBV19; d_call: TRBD1; cdr3_aa: CASSTRDRKETQYF; cdr3_nt: TGTGCCAGTAGTACCCGGGACAGGAAAGAGACCCAGTACTTC
j_call: TRBJ2-5; clone_size: once; v_call: TRBV7-2; d_call: TRBD2; cdr3_aa: CATGTSGHQETQYF; cdr3_nt: TGTGCCACTGGAACTAGCGGCCACCAAGAGACCCAGTACTTC
j_call: TRBJ2-5; clone_size: NA; v_call: TRBV7-3; d_call: TRBD2; cdr3_aa: CASSLGLAAFLETQYF; cdr3_nt: TGTGCCAGCAGCTTAGGACTAGCGGCTTTTTTAGAGACCCAGTACTTC
j_call: TRBJ2-7; clone_size: NA; v_call: TRBV2; d_call: TRBD1; cdr3_aa: CASSRQGAYEQYF; cdr3_nt: TGTGCCAGCAGCCGTCAGGGGGCCTACGAGCAGTACTTC
j_call: TRBJ1-1; clone_size: few; v_call: TRBV7-3; d_call: NA; cdr3_aa: CASSWTENTEAFF; cdr3_nt: TGTGCCAGCAGTTGGACTGAGAACACTGAAGCTTTCTTT
j_call: TRBJ1-1; clone_size: NA; v_call: TRBV7-2; d_call: NA; cdr3_aa: CASSIRAEAFF; cdr3_nt: TGTGCCAGCTCGATCAGGGCTGAAGCTTTCTTT
j_call: TRBJ1-4; clone_size: NA; v_call: TRBV15; d_call: NA; cdr3_aa: CATFGNSGEKLFF; cdr3_nt: TGTGCCACCTTCGGGAATTCGGGTGAAAAACTGTTTTTT
j_call: TRBJ1-1; clone_size: NA; v_call: TRBV6-4; d_call: NA; cdr3_aa: CASSNSARSGTEAFF; cdr3_nt: TGTGCCAGCAGCAACTCGGCTAGGTCTGGCACTGAAGCTTTCTTT
j_call: TRBJ2-3; clone_size: NA; v_call: TRBV6-6; d_call: NA; cdr3_aa: CASSRGDTQYF; cdr3_nt: TGTGCCAGCAGTCGGGGGGATACGCAGTATTTT
j_call: TRBJ1-1; clone_size: NA; v_call: TRBV14; d_call: NA; cdr3_aa: CASSQGDLRAFF; cdr3_nt: TGTGCCAGCAGCCAGGGGGACCTGCGAGCTTTCTTT
j_call: TRBJ2-3; clone_size: once; v_call: TRBV4-1; d_call: TRBD2; cdr3_aa: CASSQDRGGAGAGTDTQYF; cdr3_nt: TGCGCCAGCAGCCAAGATCGGGGGGGCGCGGGAGCTGGGACAGATACGCAGTATTTT
j_call: TRBJ2-3; clone_size: once; v_call: TRBV7-9; d_call: NA; cdr3_aa: CASSSGRGDTQYF; cdr3_nt: TGTGCCAGCAGCTCAGGGCGAGGAGATACGCAGTATTTT
j_call: TRBJ2-7; clone_size: NA; v_call: TRBV19; d_call: TRBD1; cdr3_aa: CASSDGQGGNEQYF; cdr3_nt: TGTGCCAGTAGTGATGGACAGGGAGGAAACGAGCAGTACTTC
j_call: TRBJ2-7; clone_size: NA; v_call: TRBV6-1; d_call: TRBD1; cdr3_aa: CASEGVGGTDEQYF; cdr3_nt: TGTGCCAGCGAAGGGGTAGGGGGCACCGACGAGCAGTACTTC
j_call: TRBJ2-7; clone_size: few; v_call: TRBV19; d_call: TRBD2; cdr3_aa: CATRSAGTYEQYF; cdr3_nt: TGTGCCACCAGATCAGCGGGAACCTACGAGCAGTACTTC
j_call: TRBJ2-1; clone_size: NA; v_call: TRBV7-2; d_call: TRBD2; cdr3_aa: CASSFLLAGGYNEQFF; cdr3_nt: TGTGCCAGCAGCTTTCTGCTAGCGGGAGGGTACAATGAGCAGTTCTTC
j_call: TRBJ2-1; clone_size: NA; v_call: TRBV6-1; d_call: TRBD1; cdr3_aa: CASSTGQEHYNEQFF; cdr3_nt: TGTGCCAGCAGTACGGGACAGGAGCACTACAATGAGCAGTTCTTC
j_call: TRBJ2-3; clone_size: NA; v_call: TRBV5-4; d_call: TRBD2; cdr3_aa: CASSFQLAGRGTDTQYF; cdr3_nt: TGTGCCAGCAGCTTCCAACTAGCGGGACGAGGTACAGATACGCAGTATTTT
j_call: TRBJ1-5; clone_size: NA; v_call: TRBV2; d_call: NA; cdr3_aa: CASGTFNQPQHF; cdr3_nt: TGTGCCAGTGGGACCTTTAATCAGCCCCAGCATTTT
j_call: TRBJ2-7; clone_size: NA; v_call: TRBV27; d_call: NA; cdr3_aa: CASSFLGYEQYF; cdr3_nt: TGTGCCAGCAGTTTCTTAGGGTACGAGCAGTACTTC
j_call: TRBJ2-6; clone_size: NA; v_call: TRBV7-8; d_call: NA; cdr3_aa: CASLYSSSGANVLTF; cdr3_nt: TGTGCCAGCCTTTACTCCAGCTCTGGGGCCAACGTCCTGACTTTC
j_call: TRBJ2-7; clone_size: NA; v_call: TRBV30; d_call: NA; cdr3_aa: CAWNLQGDEQYF; cdr3_nt: TGCGCCTGGAACCTACAGGGTGACGAGCAGTACTTC
j_call: TRBJ1-1; clone_size: few; v_call: TRBV19; d_call: NA; cdr3_aa: CASSSRAEAFF; cdr3_nt: TGTGCCAGTAGTTCTCGAGCTGAAGCTTTCTTT
j_call: TRBJ1-5; clone_size: NA; v_call: TRBV7-6; d_call: NA; cdr3_aa: CASSLQGDNQPQHF; cdr3_nt: TGTGCCAGCAGCTTGCAGGGAGACAATCAGCCCCAGCATTTT
j_call: TRBJ2-7; clone_size: NA; v_call: TRBV29-1; d_call: NA; cdr3_aa: CSVVPKSLSSYEQYF; cdr3_nt: TGCAGCGTTGTTCCAAAGAGTTTGAGCTCCTACGAGCAGTACTTC
j_call: TRBJ2-7; clone_size: NA; v_call: TRBV11-2; d_call: TRBD2; cdr3_aa: CASSVSGTRSYEQYF; cdr3_nt: TGTGCCAGCAGCGTTTCCGGGACTAGATCGTACGAGCAGTACTTC
j_call: TRBJ2-3; clone_size: NA; v_call: TRBV5-1; d_call: TRBD1; cdr3_aa: CASSGGQPSTDTQYF; cdr3_nt: TGCGCCAGCAGCGGGGGACAGCCGAGCACAGATACGCAGTATTTT